The 19 T cell receptor beta chains in this list originate from one sample, sequenced in a study of OX40 agonist ivuxolimab in advanced cancers. Here immunoSEQ multiplex PCR was the method, and the copy in TCRdb shows in-frame clones only, minus some. The sample records about 110,000 clones, 75% to 95% being singletons. Sample: CD4+ or CD8+ T cells sorted from blood, taken in a trial of the OX40 agonist ivuxolimab. Source of these receptors: an adult with an advanced solid tumor such as melanoma, head and neck, liver or kidney cancer.

V usage is TRBV6-1 and J usage is TRBJ2-7, with a weak D call TRBD2 (6 bases). The CDR3 consists of 14 residues. V lost 7 bases and J lost 6, with 19 bases in between. The germline CDR1 and CDR2 sequences are MNHNS and SASEGT. CDR3 region: CASKGAPGVGEQYF. Written as DNA, the CDR3 is TGTGCCAGCAAGGGAGCGCCGGGAGTAGGCGAGCAGTACTTC.

This sequence joins TRBV25-1 and TRBJ1-4; D is possibly TRBD1 (6 bases). The germline CDR1 and CDR2 sequences are MGHDK and SYGVNS. Trimming shortened V by 4 bases and J by 8 bases, and 11 bases separated the two germline ends. This CDR3 has 13 residues. DNA of the CDR3: TGTGCCAGCAGTGCTACAGGGTTGGAAAAACTGTTTTTT. It codes for CASSATGLEKLFF.

The chain couples TRBV6-5 to TRBJ1-4; a weak D match, TRBD1 (6 bases). V gave up 5 bases and J gave up 7 bases, with 17 bases separating them. Germline CDR1 reads MNHEY; CDR2 reads SVGAGI. CDR3 length: 15 amino acids. CDR3: CASSLEFGGGEKLFF. CDR3 DNA sequence: TGTGCCAGCAGTCTCGAGTTCGGAGGGGGTGAAAAACTGTTTTTT.

The chain uses TRBV6-5 and TRBJ2-5, with D unresolved. With 4 bases removed from V and 5 bases from J, the gap between germline ends came to 11 bases. The CDR3 contains 13 residues. Germline-derived CDR1 and CDR2 are MNHEY and SVGAGI. This CDR3 reads CASSSSQGETQYF. CDR3 DNA: TGTGCCAGCAGTTCGTCACAAGGGGAGACCCAGTACTTC.

This clone was recorded a few times. The V gene is TRBV4-1, the J gene TRBJ2-1; 16 nucleotides align to TRBD2. Trimming took 4 bases from V and 5 from J; bases not matched to a gene: 5. Germline V gives CDR1 MGHRA, CDR2 YSYEKL. This CDR3 region has 17 residues. The CDR3 sequence is CASSPLGTSGRDNEQFF. The CDR3 DNA is TGCGCCAGCAGCCCCCTCGGGACTAGCGGGAGGGACAATGAGCAGTTCTTC.

The chain employs TRBV5-8 and TRBJ2-1; 10 bases line up with TRBD2. V lost 4 bases to trimming and J lost 0 bases; unmatched junction nucleotides: 10. Germline CDR1 and CDR2: SGHTS and YDEGEE. CDR3 size: 18 residues. In DNA form, the CDR3 reads TGTGCCAGCAGCAAAGCGGGAGGGTCGGGGAGCTCCTACAATGAGCAGTTCTTC. It codes for CASSKAGGSGSSYNEQFF.

This clone was counted between two and nine times. The CDR3 nucleotides read TGTGCCAGCAGCTCGGGACAGGGCGCCTACGAGCAGTACTTC. This gives the protein CASSSGQGAYEQYF. The V call is TRBV11-3, the J call TRBJ2-7; 9 bases fit TRBD1. This CDR3 is 14 amino acids long. Unmatched junction bases numbered 3, after V lost 4 bases and J lost 2 bases. Germline V gene lookup returns CDR1 SGHNT and CDR2 YENEEA. The variable domain in full, with the rest retrieved from reference TRBV11-3 and TRBJ2-7, is EAGVVQSPRYKIIEKKQPVAFWCNPISGHNTLYWYLQNLGQGPELLIRYENEEAVDDSQLPKDRFSAERLKGVDSTLKIQPAELGDSAVYLCASSSGQGAYEQYFGPGTRLTVT.

V gene TRBV30 combines with J gene TRBJ1-3; the match to TRBD1 covers 7 bases. The V gene end was trimmed by 5 bases and the J gene end by 9 bases; junction bases not matched to a gene: 10. CDR1 is GTSNPN and CDR2 is SVGIG in the germline V gene (reference sequence). There are 13 residues in the CDR3. The CDR3 DNA follows: TGTGCCTGGGGGACAGCGGGGGGTGGCACCATATATTTT. It codes for CAWGTAGGGTIYF.

DNA of the CDR3: TGTGCCAGCAGTCGTACCTGGACGGAGACCCAGTACTTC. As protein: CASSRTWTETQYF. The chain combines TRBV2 with TRBJ2-5; D unclear. CDR3 size: 13 residues. The germline V gene encodes CDR1 SNHLY and CDR2 FYNNEI. The V gene lost 5 bases and the J gene lost 5 bases, with 12 bases spanning the gap. Full variable domain (missing parts from reference TRBV2 and TRBJ2-5): EPEVTQTPSHQVTQMGQEVILRCVPISNHLYFYWYRQILGQKVEFLVSFYNNEISEKSEIFDDQFSVERPDGSNFTLKIRSTKLEDSAMYFCASSRTWTETQYFGPGTRLLVL.

This clone has just one count. An end of the junction differs from the germline gene, which may be a read error. The chain has TRBV7-7 and TRBJ2-7, with 8 bases identical to TRBD1. The germline V gene encodes CDR1 SSHAT and CDR2 FNYEAQ (reference sequence). This CDR3 spans 14 amino acids. The CDR3 sequence is CASSLRQGFTEQYF. The CDR3 DNA follows: TGTGCTAGCAGCCTAAGACAGGGGTTCACCGAGCAGTACTTC.

The genes are TRBV15 and TRBJ2-1; 8 nucleotides match TRBD1. Trimming removed 4 bases from V and 6 bases from J; junction bases left unmatched: 5. The CDR3 sequence is 14 residues long. Per germline, CDR1 LNHNV and CDR2 YYDKDF (reference sequence). CDR3 region: CATSKITGGNEQFF. CDR3 coding DNA: TGTGCCACCAGCAAAATCACAGGGGGCAATGAGCAGTTCTTC.

The chain employs TRBV6-5 and TRBJ1-3, with no clear D. The germline gives CDR1 MNHEY, CDR2 SVGAGI. V shed 6 bases and J shed 0 bases, with 9 bases lying between them. CDR3 size: 14 residues. CDR3 DNA sequence: TGTGCCAGCAGGCCTTTTAACTCTGGAAACACCATATATTTT. This encodes CASRPFNSGNTIYF.

The chain has TRBV27 and TRBJ1-5; D not certain. CDR3 length equals 13 residues. Trimming left V 5 bases short and J 0 bases short, with 5 bases between. Germline V gene data show CDR1 as MNHEY and CDR2 as SMNVEV (reference sequence). The CDR3 DNA sequence: TGTGCCAGCAGTAGGCTTAGCAATCAGCCCCAGCATTTT. Protein: CASSRLSNQPQHF.

V usage is TRBV2 and J usage is TRBJ2-7, with 9 bases aligning to TRBD1. The germline CDR1 and CDR2 sequences are SNHLY and FYNNEI. The CDR3 length is 13 residues. Trimming removed 11 bases from V and 7 bases from J; junction bases left unmatched: 12. CDR3: CAGGLGQGREQYF. The CDR3 DNA follows: TGTGCCGGCGGCCTGGGACAGGGTAGGGAGCAGTACTTC.

The V call is TRBV7-9, the J call TRBJ2-6, with 7 bases aligning to TRBD2. The CDR3 has 18 amino acids. The V gene's germline CDR1 is SEHNR and CDR2 FQNEAQ (reference sequence). V shed 0 bases and J 0 bases; nucleotides not matched to a gene: 5. The CDR3 here is CASSLAGRGSSGANVLTF. The DNA for the CDR3 is TGTGCCAGCAGCTTAGCAGGGAGGGGATCCTCTGGGGCCAACGTCCTGACTTTC.

This chain links TRBV6-1 with TRBJ1-5; 8 positions match TRBD1. Germline V gene sequence: CDR1 MNHNS, CDR2 SASEGT. There are 13 residues in the CDR3. V shed 5 bases and J 7 bases; nucleotides not matched to a gene: 4. The CDR3 here is CASSPTGGQPQHF. CDR3 nucleotide sequence: TGTGCCAGCAGTCCAACAGGGGGACAGCCCCAGCATTTT.

The chain links TRBV9 to TRBJ1-1; D remains ambiguous. Germline CDR1 SGDLS, CDR2 YYNGEE. V gave up 1 base and J gave up 1 base, with 5 bases separating them. The CDR3 is made up of 13 amino acids. The CDR3 nucleotides are TGTGCCAGCAGCGTATGGGGGAACACTGAAGCTTTCTTT. Amino acids: CASSVWGNTEAFF.

V and J are TRBV6-6 and TRBJ2-7, with a tentative D call TRBD1 (6 bases). The ends were cut back, 2 bases at V and 1 base at J, with 12 bases in the middle. Per the germline V gene, CDR1 is MNHNY and CDR2 is SVGAGI (reference sequence). The CDR3 spans 15 residues. CDR3 amino acids: CASSYRDTSSYEQYF. The CDR3 region has the DNA TGTGCCAGCAGTTACCGGGACACCTCGTCCTACGAGCAGTACTTC.

This chain connects TRBV2 to TRBJ2-3; TRBD2 matches at 8 bases. Germline V gene sequence: CDR1 SNHLY, CDR2 FYNNEI. This CDR3 region has 18 residues. Trimming cost V 1 base and J 0 bases; bases outside gene matches: 9. This CDR3 is CASSEGLAGRSSTDTQYF. CDR3 DNA: TGTGCCAGCAGTGAAGGCCTAGCGGGCAGATCTAGCACAGATACGCAGTATTTT. Combining the CDR3 with reference TRBV2 and TRBJ2-3 gives the whole variable domain EPEVTQTPSHQVTQMGQEVILRCVPISNHLYFYWYRQILGQKVEFLVSFYNNEISEKSEIFDDQFSVERPDGSNFTLKIRSTKLEDSAMYFCASSEGLAGRSSTDTQYFGPGTRLTVL.